The 24 T cell receptor beta chains reported below all come from one sample, sequenced in a study of blood T cell repertoires in COVID-19. The method was immunoSEQ multiplex PCR; TCRdb's version includes in-frame clones alone and lacks a portion of them. The sample has 95,000 to 150,000 clones; roughly four fifths are singletons. The sample was peripheral blood. All receptors derive from a man older than 75 with COVID-19, enrolled during active disease.

The gene calls are TRBV28 and TRBJ1-6; D unresolved. The CDR3 loop spans 15 amino acids. CDR1 and CDR2 (germline): MDHEN, SYDVKM. V lost 7 bases to trimming and J lost 5 bases, with 15 bases between them. In nucleotides, the CDR3 is TGTGCCAGCACTATTTTTGACGGGAATAATTCACCCCTCCACTTT. It specifies CASTIFDGNNSPLHF.

The chain has TRBV7-6 and TRBJ2-1; 7 nucleotides agree with TRBD2. In germline, CDR1 is SGHVS, CDR2 FNYEAQ. With V trimmed by 5 bases and J by 10 bases, 14 bases remained unmatched. The CDR3 extends over 15 amino acids. For the CDR3, the DNA is TGTGCCAGCAGCGGACTAGGTGGGCGCCTGAGGGAGCAGTTCTTC. This codes for CASSGLGGRLREQFF.

The chain combines TRBV30 with TRBJ1-4, with D unclear. The CDR3 spans 11 residues. V lost 2 bases, J lost 7 bases, and 5 bases lay in between. Germline V lookup: CDR1 GTSNPN, CDR2 SVGIG (reference sequence). For the CDR3, the DNA is TGTGCCTGGAGTCCATTTGAAAAACTGTTTTTT. Translation: CAWSPFEKLFF.

This clone has just a few counts. The chain links TRBV11-2 to TRBJ1-2, with 8 bases identical to TRBD1. The CDR3 is made up of 17 amino acids. The J segment lost 0 bases and the V segment lost 5 bases, leaving 11 bases of the junction unmatched. CDR1 and CDR2 (germline): SGHAT, FQNNGV. The CDR3 loop is CASSILTGALTNYGYTF. The CDR3 nucleotides are TGTGCCAGCAGCATACTGACAGGGGCATTAACTAACTATGGCTACACCTTC.

The chain employs TRBV1 and TRBJ2-5; the table's D gene call, TRBD2, was not cross checked with the DNA. TRBV1 is an annotated pseudogene. CDR3 length: 14 amino acids. This chain's CDR3 is CTSTGDSDQETQYF. CDR3 DNA: TGCACCAGCACCGGGGACTCCGACCAAGAGACCCAGTACTTC.

V and J are TRBV7-2 and TRBJ2-1; 7 nucleotides match TRBD2. The J segment lost 7 bases and the V segment lost 1 base, leaving 7 bases of the junction unmatched. Germline V gene lookup returns CDR1 SGHTA and CDR2 FQGNSA. The CDR3 extends over 15 amino acids. The CDR3 DNA follows: TGTGCCAGCAGCTTAGTGGGGGGGGGACGGAATGAGCAGTTCTTC. Translating gives CASSLVGGGRNEQFF. The complete variable domain, with remaining parts taken from reference TRBV7-2 and TRBJ2-1, reads GAGVSQSPSNKVTEKGKDVELRCDPISGHTALYWYRQSLGQGLEFLIYFQGNSAPDKSGLPSDRFSAERTGGSVSTLTIQRTQQEDSAVYLCASSLVGGGRNEQFFGPGTRLTVL.

This chain connects TRBV9 to TRBJ1-5; 8 bases fit TRBD1. Germline trimming cut 3 bases from V and 3 bases from J; bases unmatched to any gene: 5. Germline V lookup: CDR1 SGDLS, CDR2 YYNGEE. The length of the CDR3 is 15 residues. CDR3 residues: CASSEGQGANQPQHF. CDR3 sequence (DNA): TGTGCCAGCAGCGAAGGACAGGGCGCCAATCAGCCCCAGCATTTT.

Only one count was recorded for this clone. Within the sample, other DNA sequences also encode this same CDR3. The chain uses TRBV7-3 and TRBJ2-7; 13 bases fit TRBD2. CDR3 length equals 15 residues. Germline trimming cut 5 bases from V and 4 bases from J; bases unmatched to any gene: 5. Germline loops: CDR1 SGHTA, CDR2 FQGTGA. The CDR3 sequence: CASSPGLAGVYEQYF. The CDR3, as DNA: TGTGCCAGCAGCCCAGGACTAGCGGGAGTGTACGAGCAGTACTTC.

This clone was observed a few times. The rearrangement links TRBV27 to TRBJ1-1, with D possibly being TRBD1 (6 bases). Trimming shortened V by 7 bases and J by 1 base, and 10 bases separated the two germline ends. Germline CDR1 reads MNHEY; CDR2 reads SMNVEV (reference sequence). The CDR3 contains 13 residues. CDR3 coding DNA: TGTGCCAGCAATACAGGGTGGAACACTGAAGCTTTCTTT. As protein: CASNTGWNTEAFF.

V is TRBV9 and J is TRBJ1-1, with D uncertain. Germline lookup yields CDR1 SGDLS and CDR2 YYNGEE. CDR3 length equals 13 residues. Trimming stripped 3 bases from V and 6 bases from J, with 12 bases between. The DNA of the CDR3 is TGTGCCAGCAGCGCTAGCCCGGCTGCTGAAGCTTTCTTT. It is translated as CASSASPAAEAFF.

The chain recombines TRBV7-9 with TRBJ2-1; the match to TRBD2 covers 8 bases. Per germline, CDR1 SEHNR and CDR2 FQNEAQ (reference sequence). Germline trimming cut 8 bases from V and 9 bases from J; bases unmatched to any gene: 15. The CDR3 has 15 amino acids. The chain's CDR3 is CASLPSAGGGAEQFF. DNA of the CDR3: TGTGCCAGCCTCCCCTCCGCGGGAGGAGGTGCTGAGCAGTTCTTC.

The V call is TRBV10-3, the J call TRBJ2-3; 7 bases agree with TRBD2. The CDR3 has 15 amino acids. The trim removed 9 bases at V and 3 bases at J, leaving 12 bases unmatched. Looked up from germline, CDR1 is ENHRY and CDR2 is SYGVKD. The CDR3 bases are TGTGCCATAGCAGGTCGGAGCGGGGAGACAGATACGCAGTATTTT. Its protein product is CAIAGRSGETDTQYF.

This chain links TRBV7-3 with TRBJ2-1, with 11 bases fitting TRBD2. Losses at the gene ends were 4 bases for V and 7 bases for J; bases not matched to a gene: 9. CDR3 length: 16 residues. The V gene's germline CDR1 is SGHTA and CDR2 FQGTGA. CDR3: CASSSSSGRTRNEQFF. In nucleotides, the CDR3 is TGTGCCAGCAGCTCCTCTAGCGGGAGGACGCGTAATGAGCAGTTCTTC.

The rearrangement joins TRBV29-1 to TRBJ1-5, with a weak D call TRBD1 (6 bases). Deletions cut 4 bases from V and 3 bases from J, with 16 bases between. Per the germline V gene, CDR1 is SQVTM and CDR2 is ANQGSEA. The CDR3 extends over 15 amino acids. The CDR3 DNA reads as TGCAGCGTTGTACGGGACACGGGTATCAATCAGCCCCAGCATTTT. It encodes CSVVRDTGINQPQHF.

The chain carries TRBV5-4 and TRBJ2-7; 8 bases line up with TRBD2. The CDR3 runs to 15 residues. Trimming at V came to 4 bases and at J to 2 bases, leaving 8 bases not matched to a gene. Germline V gene sequence: CDR1 SGHNT, CDR2 YYREEE (reference sequence). As DNA, the CDR3 is TGTGCCAGCAGCCCCGGGGTAGCGGGAACCTACGAGCAGTACTTC. This codes for CASSPGVAGTYEQYF. Filled out from reference TRBV5-4 and TRBJ2-7, the complete variable domain reads ETGVTQSPTHLIKTRGQQVTLRCSSQSGHNTVSWYQQALGQGPQFIFQYYREEENGRGNFPPRFSGLQFPNYSSELNVNALELDDSALYLCASSPGVAGTYEQYFGPGTRLTVT.

This sequence joins TRBV5-4 and TRBJ1-4, with unresolved D. Per the germline V gene, CDR1 is SGHNT and CDR2 is YYREEE (reference sequence). V was pared by 0 bases and J by 6 bases, with 9 bases between. The CDR3 runs 14 residues. CDR3 sequence (DNA): TGTGCCAGCAGCTTGGCACCAGGTGATGAAAAACTGTTTTTT. Translating it yields CASSLAPGDEKLFF.

The chain recombines TRBV4-2 with TRBJ1-1; TRBD1 matches at 7 bases. The CDR3 contains 14 residues. The ends lost 1 base at V and 6 bases at J; junction bases unmatched: 5. Germline V gene sequence: CDR1 LGHNA, CDR2 YNFKEQ. The CDR3 sequence: CASSQGDRVAEAFF. The CDR3 region has the DNA TGTGCCAGCAGCCAAGGCGACAGGGTCGCTGAAGCTTTCTTT.

This chain joins TRBV6-5 and TRBJ1-1; TRBD1 is a possible D gene (6 bases). Between the trimmed V and J ends, which lost 0 bases and 11 bases, there was a span of 10 bases. From germline, CDR1 is MNHEY and CDR2 SVGAGI. The CDR3 spans 12 residues. The CDR3 here is CASSYSRGEAFF. CDR3 DNA: TGTGCCAGCAGTTACTCCAGGGGTGAGGCTTTCTTT.

J is TRBJ2-3 and V is TRBV3-1 (or the pseudogene TRBV3-2); D might be TRBD2 (6 bases). This CDR3 is built from 19 residues. Germline V lookup: CDR1 LGHDT, CDR2 YNNKEL (reference sequence). V lost 0 bases and J 1 base, leaving 20 bases between the germline ends. CDR3 residues: CASSQDGCYGRGGTDTQYF. The CDR3 bases are TGTGCCAGCAGCCAAGACGGCTGTTATGGGCGCGGGGGCACAGATACGCAGTATTTT.

This rearrangement joins TRBV6-5 to TRBJ2-5, with TRBD1 identical over 7 bases. The CDR3 sequence is 14 residues long. The germline V gene has CDR1 MNHEY and CDR2 SVGAGI. Trimming at V came to 6 bases and at J to 1 base, leaving 5 bases not matched to a gene. This CDR3 reads CASRLTGAQETQYF. CDR3 DNA sequence: TGTGCCAGCAGACTTACAGGGGCCCAAGAGACCCAGTACTTC.

This chain connects TRBV18 to TRBJ2-2; a possible D gene is TRBD2 (6 bases). Trimming removed 2 bases from V and 3 bases from J, with 16 bases in between. This CDR3 is 17 amino acids long. Germline CDR1 is KGHSH and CDR2 is LQKENI. The CDR3 loop reads CASSPSVPSAYTGELFF. The DNA of the CDR3 is TGTGCCAGCTCACCATCAGTCCCTAGCGCTTACACCGGGGAGCTGTTTTTT.

The J gene is TRBJ2-1, the V gene TRBV5-6, with 9 bases that match TRBD2. V was pared by 6 bases and J by 2 bases, with 6 bases of the junction left unmatched. There are 15 residues in the CDR3. Per the germline V gene, CDR1 is SGHDT and CDR2 is YYEEEE. The CDR3: CASNQGGGAYNEQFF. DNA of the CDR3: TGTGCCAGCAACCAGGGCGGGGGGGCCTACAATGAGCAGTTCTTC. Complete variable domain (other parts from reference TRBV5-6 and TRBJ2-1): DAGVTQSPTHLIKTRGQQVTLRCSPKSGHDTVSWYQQALGQGPQFIFQYYEEEERQRGNFPDRFSGHQFPNYSSELNVNALLLGDSALYLCASNQGGGAYNEQFFGPGTRLTVL.

This chain connects TRBV2 to TRBJ1-1, with D maybe TRBD1 (6 bases). The CDR3 is 13 amino acids. Germline-derived CDR1 and CDR2 are SNHLY and FYNNEI. The V gene lost 4 bases and the J gene lost 7 bases, with 13 bases spanning the gap. The CDR3 loop is CASSALQGIEAFF. The CDR3 DNA is TGTGCCAGCAGTGCATTACAGGGCATTGAAGCTTTCTTT.

This clone has only a few counts. The gene calls are TRBV6-1 and TRBJ2-7, with D maybe TRBD2 (5 bases). The V gene's germline CDR1 is MNHNS and CDR2 SASEGT. The germline V and J ends were trimmed by 2 bases and 6 bases, with 17 bases remaining between them. The CDR3 is 15 amino acids. The CDR3, as DNA: TGTGCCAGCAGTGAATCGTGGACTCTTTCTAGCGAGCAGTACTTC. Translation: CASSESWTLSSEQYF.